Sequencing of this T cell receptor (beta chain) was carried out in a study of blood T cell repertoires in COVID-19. Overall study context: Spain, Italy and the United States supplied samples that represented acute and convalescent COVID-19. Sources were T cells, B-cell-depleted T cells, or PBMCs; the material itself was cDNA or gDNA.

Original processing methods: Estimated nucleated cell counts came from reference gene primer amplification. The data were produced by immunoSEQ multiplex PCR, yet TCRdb's version contains in-frame clones alone and is incomplete. That table is the source of V, J and clone size, and D and trimming were worked out from the DNA. The sample has roughly 65,000 clones; roughly 81% are singletons. The receptor was derived from a man older than 75 with acute or convalescent COVID-19. Material for sequencing was peripheral blood.

Here the CDR3 DNA reads TGTGCCAGCAGCTTAGACGGGGGGGGCCTCAATGAGCAGTTCTTC. It specifies CASSLDGGGLNEQFF. The chain couples TRBV11-3 to TRBJ2-1; TRBD2 agrees at 8 bases. This CDR3 contains 15 residues. Germline CDR1 SGHNT, CDR2 YENEEA. The V gene end was trimmed by 0 bases and the J gene end by 6 bases; junction bases not matched to a gene: 4.